This entry lists 16 T cell receptor beta chains sequenced from one sample in a study of cytomegalovirus exposure and HLA in healthy donors. It was with 60 Vbeta and 13 Jbeta primers that the PCR ran. Sequencing was performed with immunoSEQ multiplex PCR; in TCRdb, only in-frame clones are kept and a portion is missing. The data contain a few hundred thousand clones, about 93% of them singletons. Sequencing input: PBMCs. The receptors shown here come from a girl aged 2 to 10 in good health and CMV-seronegative.

This chain uses TRBV11-3 with TRBJ2-1; TRBD2 aligns across 9 bases. Germline CDR1 is SGHNT and CDR2 is YENEEA. V trimming: 5 bases; J trimming: 8 bases; junction bases outside the gene matches: 7. CDR3 size: 14 residues. The CDR3 DNA reads TGTGCCAGCAGCGATAGCGGGAGAGGCGATGAGCAGTTCTTC. It codes for CASSDSGRGDEQFF.

This clone is a singleton in its sample. The gene calls are TRBV30 and TRBJ2-7; 7 positions agree with TRBD2. J lost 4 bases, V lost 2 bases, and 14 bases had no gene match. Germline values: CDR1 GTSNPN, CDR2 SVGIG (reference sequence). This CDR3 region has 16 residues. The CDR3: CAWSPLGGAGTYEQYF. For the CDR3, the DNA is TGTGCCTGGAGTCCTCTTGGTGGAGCGGGGACTTACGAGCAGTACTTC.

V and J are TRBV6-1 and TRBJ1-3; D is unresolved. CDR3 length: 17 amino acids. Trimming removed 4 bases from V and 0 bases from J, with 16 bases in between. From germline, CDR1 is MNHNS and CDR2 SASEGT. CDR3 sequence reads: CASSGRGVLSSGNTIYF. The CDR3 DNA reads TGTGCCAGCAGTGGCCGGGGTGTCCTGAGCTCTGGAAACACCATATATTTT.

The CDR3 sequence: CASSVEGGGLNTEAFF. CDR3 DNA sequence: TGTGCCAGCAGCGTAGAGGGCGGGGGGCTGAACACTGAAGCTTTCTTT. The chain joins TRBV9 to TRBJ1-1; the D gene is possibly TRBD1 (6 bases). This CDR3 region has 16 residues. CDR1 and CDR2 (germline): SGDLS, YYNGEE. V was cut by 0 bases and J by 0 bases, with 12 bases left in between.

The chain has TRBV18 and TRBJ1-4; D unresolved. The germline V gene has CDR1 KGHSH and CDR2 LQKENI. This CDR3 contains 12 residues. V was clipped by 3 bases and J by 8 bases, with 7 bases between them. The CDR3 loop is CASSPLGEKLFF. In DNA form, the CDR3 reads TGTGCCAGCTCACCTCTAGGCGAAAAACTGTTTTTT.

The chain is built from TRBV13 and TRBJ2-1; 11 nucleotides line up with TRBD2. The CDR3 loop spans 18 amino acids. After removal of 6 bases from V and 0 bases from J, the junction contained 10 bases not matched to a gene. Germline V gives CDR1 PRHDT, CDR2 FYEKMQ (reference sequence). Here the CDR3 DNA reads TGTGCCAGCAGTTTGGGGACTAGCGGCCAAAGCTCCTACAATGAGCAGTTCTTC. This sequence encodes CASSLGTSGQSSYNEQFF.

J is TRBJ2-3 and V is TRBV6-6; D is undetermined. From germline, CDR1 is MNHNY and CDR2 SVGAGI (reference sequence). V gave up 3 bases and J gave up 5 bases, with 3 bases separating them. The CDR3 spans 11 residues. The CDR3 protein is CASSYQDTQYF. CDR3 nucleotide sequence: TGTGCCAGCAGTTATCAAGATACGCAGTATTTT.

The chain is built from TRBV6-5 and TRBJ2-3, with D unclear. This CDR3 is 12 amino acids long. Germline V lookup: CDR1 MNHEY, CDR2 SVGAGI. The germline V and J ends were trimmed by 5 bases and 4 bases, with 7 bases remaining between them. Written as DNA, the CDR3 is TGTGCCAGCAGTGTGGGCCCAGATACGCAGTATTTT. This gives the protein CASSVGPDTQYF.

This chain uses TRBV13 with TRBJ2-5; 8 bases agree with TRBD2. CDR1 is PRHDT and CDR2 is FYEKMQ in the germline V gene (reference sequence). The CDR3 consists of 14 residues. V shed 4 bases and J 5 bases; nucleotides not matched to a gene: 6. CDR3 sequence reads: CASSSGLGGETQYF. The CDR3 DNA sequence: TGTGCCAGCAGCTCGGGACTAGGCGGGGAGACCCAGTACTTC.

A few counts support this clone. V and J are TRBV30 and TRBJ1-6; TRBD1 is a possible D gene (6 bases). V was pared by 2 bases and J by 0 bases, with 11 bases between. The V gene's germline CDR1 is GTSNPN and CDR2 SVGIG (reference sequence). This CDR3 region has 16 residues. CDR3 bases: TGTGCCTGGAGTTCCGACAGGAGCTCCTATAATTCACCCCTCCACTTT. It translates to CAWSSDRSSYNSPLHF.

The J gene is TRBJ1-6, the V gene TRBV13; D perhaps matches TRBD1 (6 bases). Trimming shortened V by 6 bases and J by 7 bases, and 13 bases separated the two germline ends. The length of the CDR3 is 14 residues. Looked up from germline, CDR1 is PRHDT and CDR2 is FYEKMQ (reference sequence). The CDR3 protein is CASSSGTQNSPLHF. Here the CDR3 DNA reads TGTGCCAGCAGTTCCGGGACACAAAATTCACCCCTCCACTTT. Full variable domain (outside the CDR3, taken from reference TRBV13 and TRBJ1-6): AAGVIQSPRHLIKEKRETATLKCYPIPRHDTVYWYQQGPGQDPQFLISFYEKMQSDKGSIPDRFSAQQFSDYHSELNMSSLELGDSALYFCASSSGTQNSPLHFGNGTRLTVT.

The rearrangement links TRBV10-3 to TRBJ1-1; the match to TRBD1 covers 8 bases. Looked up from germline, CDR1 is ENHRY and CDR2 is SYGVKD. Trimming removed 10 bases from V and 2 bases from J; junction bases left unmatched: 9. This CDR3 spans 14 amino acids. In DNA form, the CDR3 reads TGTGCCACGCAAGGAGGACAGGGAAACACTGAAGCTTTCTTT. Protein sequence: CATQGGQGNTEAFF.

The genes are TRBV10-3 and TRBJ2-3, with 7 bases aligning to TRBD2. Germline loops: CDR1 ENHRY, CDR2 SYGVKD. V gave up 0 bases and J gave up 6 bases; unmatched junction bases: 6. This CDR3 region has 15 residues. The CDR3 here is CAISESGLLSDTQYF. Here the CDR3 DNA reads TGTGCCATCAGTGAGTCGGGACTACTCTCGGATACGCAGTATTTT.

The CDR3: CASSSLGQGSGELFF. CDR3 nucleotides: TGTGCCAGCAGCTCCCTGGGACAGGGGTCCGGGGAGCTGTTTTTT. This chain connects TRBV11-3 to TRBJ2-2, with TRBD1 matching over 10 bases. J was trimmed by 6 bases and V by 4 bases; bases with no gene match: 5. There are 15 residues in the CDR3. CDR1 and CDR2 from the germline V gene are SGHNT and YENEEA.

CDR3 DNA sequence: TGTGCCAGCGGAAGACAGGGGGGGCACTATGGCTACACCTTC. Residues: CASGRQGGHYGYTF. The rearrangement links TRBV6-1 to TRBJ1-2, with 9 positions matching TRBD1. Germline V CDR1 and CDR2: MNHNS, SASEGT. The CDR3 extends over 14 amino acids. The V and J ends lost 8 bases and 3 bases, in that order; junction bases with no gene match: 7.

The chain employs TRBV2 and TRBJ2-3, with D uncertain. V was shortened by 4 bases and J by 2 bases, with 7 bases between the two germline ends. CDR1 SNHLY and CDR2 FYNNEI come from the germline V gene. There are 13 residues in the CDR3. The DNA for the CDR3 is TGTGCCAGCAGTGGAGATCCCACAGATACGCAGTATTTT. It encodes CASSGDPTDTQYF.